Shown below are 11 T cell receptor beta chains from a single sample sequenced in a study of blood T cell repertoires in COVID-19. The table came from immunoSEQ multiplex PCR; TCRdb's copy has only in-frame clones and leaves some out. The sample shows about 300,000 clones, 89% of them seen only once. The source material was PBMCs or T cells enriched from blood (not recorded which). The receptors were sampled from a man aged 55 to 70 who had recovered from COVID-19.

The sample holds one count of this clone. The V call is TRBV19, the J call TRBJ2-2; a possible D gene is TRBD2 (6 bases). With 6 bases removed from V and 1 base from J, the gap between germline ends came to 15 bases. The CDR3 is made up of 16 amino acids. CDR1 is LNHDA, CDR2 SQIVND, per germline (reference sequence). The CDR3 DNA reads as TGTGCCAGTAGGTTCTCGGGACTGAGGAACACCGGGGAGCTGTTTTTT. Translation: CASRFSGLRNTGELFF. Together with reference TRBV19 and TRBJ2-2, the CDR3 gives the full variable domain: DGGITQSPKYLFRKEGQNVTLSCEQNLNHDAMYWYRQDPGQGLRLIYYSQIVNDFQKGDIAEGYSVSREKKESFPLTVTSAQKNPTAFYLCASRFSGLRNTGELFFGEGSRLTVL.

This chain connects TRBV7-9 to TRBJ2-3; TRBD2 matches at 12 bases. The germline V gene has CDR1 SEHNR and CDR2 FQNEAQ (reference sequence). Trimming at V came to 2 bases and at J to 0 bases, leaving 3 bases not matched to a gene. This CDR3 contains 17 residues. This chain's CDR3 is CASSLRTSGTSTDTQYF. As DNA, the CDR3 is TGTGCCAGCAGCTTACGGACTAGCGGGACTAGCACAGATACGCAGTATTTT.

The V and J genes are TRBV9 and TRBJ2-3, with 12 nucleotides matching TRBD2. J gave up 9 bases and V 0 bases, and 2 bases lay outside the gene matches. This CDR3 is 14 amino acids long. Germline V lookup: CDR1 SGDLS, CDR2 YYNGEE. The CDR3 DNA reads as TGTGCCAGCAGCGTAGTCGGACTAGCGGGAACGCAGTATTTT. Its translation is CASSVVGLAGTQYF.

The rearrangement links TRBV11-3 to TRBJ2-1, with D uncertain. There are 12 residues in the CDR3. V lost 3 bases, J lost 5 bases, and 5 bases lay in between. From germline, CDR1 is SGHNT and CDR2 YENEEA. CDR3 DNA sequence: TGTGCCAGCAGCTTCGTAAACAATGAGCAGTTCTTC. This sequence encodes CASSFVNNEQFF.

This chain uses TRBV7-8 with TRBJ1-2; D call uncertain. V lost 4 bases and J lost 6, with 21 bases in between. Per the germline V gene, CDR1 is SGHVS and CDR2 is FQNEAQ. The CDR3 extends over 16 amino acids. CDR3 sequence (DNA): TGTGCCAGCAGCTCTCAAACCGGGATAGGAGTTGATGGCTACACCTTC. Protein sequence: CASSSQTGIGVDGYTF.

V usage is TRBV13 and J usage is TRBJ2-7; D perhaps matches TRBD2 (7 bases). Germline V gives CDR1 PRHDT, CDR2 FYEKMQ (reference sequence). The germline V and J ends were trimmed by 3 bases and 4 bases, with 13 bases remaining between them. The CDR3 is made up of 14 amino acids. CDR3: CASSFGGLKYEQYF. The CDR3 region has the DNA TGTGCCAGCAGCTTCGGGGGGCTGAAGTACGAGCAGTACTTC. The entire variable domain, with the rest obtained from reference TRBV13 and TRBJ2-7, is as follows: AAGVIQSPRHLIKEKRETATLKCYPIPRHDTVYWYQQGPGQDPQFLISFYEKMQSDKGSIPDRFSAQQFSDYHSELNMSSLELGDSALYFCASSFGGLKYEQYFGPGTRLTVT.

The CDR3 DNA reads TGTGCCAGCAGTTATCTCAGGTCCGACTCCTACGAGCAGTACTTC. Encoded protein: CASSYLRSDSYEQYF. This chain joins TRBV6-5 and TRBJ2-7; no clear D gene. V dropped 3 bases and J dropped 0 bases, with 12 bases sitting between them. The CDR3 contains 15 residues. The germline gives CDR1 MNHEY, CDR2 SVGAGI.

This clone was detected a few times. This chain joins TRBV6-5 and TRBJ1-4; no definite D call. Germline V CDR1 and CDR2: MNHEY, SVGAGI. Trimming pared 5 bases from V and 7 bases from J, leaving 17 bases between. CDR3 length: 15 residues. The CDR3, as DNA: TGTGCCAGCAGTCCCTCGGGAGGTTGGATTGAAAAACTGTTTTTT. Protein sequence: CASSPSGGWIEKLFF.

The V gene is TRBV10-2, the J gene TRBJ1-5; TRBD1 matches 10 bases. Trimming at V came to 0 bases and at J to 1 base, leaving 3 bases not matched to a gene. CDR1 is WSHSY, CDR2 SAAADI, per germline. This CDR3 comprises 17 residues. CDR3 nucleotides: TGCGCCAGCAGTGAGTCCGGGGACAGGGGCAGCAATCAGCCCCAGCATTTT. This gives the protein CASSESGDRGSNQPQHF.

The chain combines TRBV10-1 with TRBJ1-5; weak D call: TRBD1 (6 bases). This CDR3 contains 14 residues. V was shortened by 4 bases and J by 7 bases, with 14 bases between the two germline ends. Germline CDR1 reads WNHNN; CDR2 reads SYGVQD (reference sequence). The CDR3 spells CASSGTGKGQPQHF. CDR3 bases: TGCGCCAGCAGTGGTACAGGGAAGGGACAGCCCCAGCATTTT.

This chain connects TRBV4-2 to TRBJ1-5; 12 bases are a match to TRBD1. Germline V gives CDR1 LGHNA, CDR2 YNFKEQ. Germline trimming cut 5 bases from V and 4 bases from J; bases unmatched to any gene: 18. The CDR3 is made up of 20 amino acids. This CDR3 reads CASSLGTGGTLGVLNQPQHF. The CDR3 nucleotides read TGTGCCAGCAGCTTAGGGACAGGGGGCACCTTAGGGGTCCTTAATCAGCCCCAGCATTTT.